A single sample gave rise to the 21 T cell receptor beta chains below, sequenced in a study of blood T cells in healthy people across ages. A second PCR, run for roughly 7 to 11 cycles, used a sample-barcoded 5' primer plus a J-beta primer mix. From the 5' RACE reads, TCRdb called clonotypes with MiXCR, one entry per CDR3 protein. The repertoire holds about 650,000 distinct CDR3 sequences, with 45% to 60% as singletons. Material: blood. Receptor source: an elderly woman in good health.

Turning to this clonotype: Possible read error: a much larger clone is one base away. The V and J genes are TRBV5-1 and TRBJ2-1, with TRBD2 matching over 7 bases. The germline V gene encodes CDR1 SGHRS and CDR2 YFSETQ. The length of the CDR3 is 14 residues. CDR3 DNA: TGCGCCGGCAGCGAAGGAGCGGGAATGAATGAGCAGTTCTTC. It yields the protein CAGSEGAGMNEQFF.

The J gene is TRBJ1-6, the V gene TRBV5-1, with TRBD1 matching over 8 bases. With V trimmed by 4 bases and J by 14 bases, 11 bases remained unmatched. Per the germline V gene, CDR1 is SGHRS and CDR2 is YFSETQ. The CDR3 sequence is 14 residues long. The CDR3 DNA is TGCGCCAGCAGCGACGGGACAGGCGATGATTCCCTCCACTTT. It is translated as CASSDGTGDDSLHF.

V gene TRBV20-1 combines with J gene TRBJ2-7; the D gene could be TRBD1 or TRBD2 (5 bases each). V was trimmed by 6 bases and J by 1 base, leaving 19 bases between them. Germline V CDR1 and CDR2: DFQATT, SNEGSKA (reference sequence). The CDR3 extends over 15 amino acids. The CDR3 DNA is TGCAGTGCGAACCAAGGGACCGATAAATCCTACGAGCAGTACTTC. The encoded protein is CSANQGTDKSYEQYF.

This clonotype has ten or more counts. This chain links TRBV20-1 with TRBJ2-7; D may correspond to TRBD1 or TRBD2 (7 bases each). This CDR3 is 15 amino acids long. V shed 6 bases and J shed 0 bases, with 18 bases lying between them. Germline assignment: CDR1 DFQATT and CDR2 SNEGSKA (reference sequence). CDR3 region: CSAASGTESSYEQYF. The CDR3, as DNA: TGCAGTGCCGCAAGCGGGACAGAGAGCTCCTACGAGCAGTACTTC.

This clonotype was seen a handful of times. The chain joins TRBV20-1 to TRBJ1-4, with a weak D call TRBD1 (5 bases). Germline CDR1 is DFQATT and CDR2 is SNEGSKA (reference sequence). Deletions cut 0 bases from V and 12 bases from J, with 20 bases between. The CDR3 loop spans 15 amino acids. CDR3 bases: TGCAGTGCTAGAGAAAGGACGTCGGGGCGTGGAGAACTGTTTTTT. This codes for CSARERTSGRGELFF.

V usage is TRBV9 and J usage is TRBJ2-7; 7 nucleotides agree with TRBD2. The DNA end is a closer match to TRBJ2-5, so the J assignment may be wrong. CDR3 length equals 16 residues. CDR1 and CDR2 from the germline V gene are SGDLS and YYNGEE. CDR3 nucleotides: TGTGCCAGCAGCCTCCGACGGGGGGAGACCTTGGGGACCCAGTACTTC. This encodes CASSLRRGETLGTQYF.

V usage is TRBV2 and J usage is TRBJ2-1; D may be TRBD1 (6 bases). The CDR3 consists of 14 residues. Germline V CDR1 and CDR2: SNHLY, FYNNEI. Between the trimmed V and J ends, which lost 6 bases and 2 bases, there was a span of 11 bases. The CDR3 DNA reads TGTGCCAGCAGGTCGGCAGGGGCCTACAATGAGCAGTTCTTC. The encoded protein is CASRSAGAYNEQFF.

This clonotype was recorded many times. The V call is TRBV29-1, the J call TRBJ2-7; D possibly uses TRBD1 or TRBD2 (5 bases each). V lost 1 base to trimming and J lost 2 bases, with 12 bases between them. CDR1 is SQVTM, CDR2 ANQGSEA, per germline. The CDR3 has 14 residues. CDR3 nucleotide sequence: TGCAGCGTTGAAGCCTCGGGGACCCCCTACGAGCAGTACTTC. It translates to CSVEASGTPYEQYF.

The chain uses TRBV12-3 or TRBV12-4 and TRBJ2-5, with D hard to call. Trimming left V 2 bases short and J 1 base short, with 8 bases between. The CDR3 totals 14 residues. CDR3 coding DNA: TGTGCCAGCAGTTTACCGACTGCCCAAGAGACCCAGTACTTC. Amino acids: CASSLPTAQETQYF.

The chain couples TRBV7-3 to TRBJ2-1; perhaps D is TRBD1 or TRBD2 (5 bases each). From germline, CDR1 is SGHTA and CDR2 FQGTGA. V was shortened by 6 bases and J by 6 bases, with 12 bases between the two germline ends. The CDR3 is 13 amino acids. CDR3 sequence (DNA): TGTGCCAGCAGGAGGGCAGGGTCCAATGAGCAGTTCTTC. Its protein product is CASRRAGSNEQFF.

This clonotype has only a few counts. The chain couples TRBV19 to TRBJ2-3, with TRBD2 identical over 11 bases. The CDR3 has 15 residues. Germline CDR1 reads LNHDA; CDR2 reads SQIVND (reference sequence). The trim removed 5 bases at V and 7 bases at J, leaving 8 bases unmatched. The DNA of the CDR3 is TGTGCCAGTAGTGTAACTAGCGGGAGTAAAAATACGCAGTATTTT. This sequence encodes CASSVTSGSKNTQYF.

The CDR3 bases are TGCAGTGCTAGAGTGGACTCTAGCGGGAGAGTGAGAGAGACCCAGTACTTC. This sequence encodes CSARVDSSGRVRETQYF. V and J are TRBV20-1 and TRBJ2-5, with 10 bases matching TRBD2. This CDR3 is 17 amino acids long. The germline CDR1 and CDR2 sequences are DFQATT and SNEGSKA (reference sequence). The ends lost 1 base at V and 4 bases at J; junction bases unmatched: 12.

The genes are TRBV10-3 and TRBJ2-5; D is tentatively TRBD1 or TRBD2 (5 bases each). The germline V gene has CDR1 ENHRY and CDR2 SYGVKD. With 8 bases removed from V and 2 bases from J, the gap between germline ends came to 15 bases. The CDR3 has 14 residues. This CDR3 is CAIGARDAQETQYF. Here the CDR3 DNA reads TGTGCCATCGGAGCCCGGGACGCGCAAGAGACCCAGTACTTC.

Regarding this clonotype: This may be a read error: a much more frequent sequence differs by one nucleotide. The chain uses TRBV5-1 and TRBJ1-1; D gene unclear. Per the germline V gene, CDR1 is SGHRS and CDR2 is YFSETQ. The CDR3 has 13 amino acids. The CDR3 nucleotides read TGCGTCAGCAGCTTGGAGGAGAACACTGAAGCTTTCTTT. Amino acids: CVSSLEENTEAFF.

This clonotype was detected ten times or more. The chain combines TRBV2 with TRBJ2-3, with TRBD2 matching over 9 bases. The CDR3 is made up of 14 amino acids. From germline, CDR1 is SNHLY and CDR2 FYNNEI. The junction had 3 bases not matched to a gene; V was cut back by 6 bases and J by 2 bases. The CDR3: CASSLAGYTDTQYF. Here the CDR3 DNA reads TGTGCCAGCAGCCTAGCGGGGTACACAGATACGCAGTATTTT.

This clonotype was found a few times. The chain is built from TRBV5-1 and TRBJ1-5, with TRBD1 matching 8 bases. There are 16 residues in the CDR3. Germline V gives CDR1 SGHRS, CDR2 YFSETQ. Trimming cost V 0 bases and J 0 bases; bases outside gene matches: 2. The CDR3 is CASSLVDRDSNQPQHF. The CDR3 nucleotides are TGCGCCAGCAGCTTGGTGGACAGGGATAGCAATCAGCCCCAGCATTTT.

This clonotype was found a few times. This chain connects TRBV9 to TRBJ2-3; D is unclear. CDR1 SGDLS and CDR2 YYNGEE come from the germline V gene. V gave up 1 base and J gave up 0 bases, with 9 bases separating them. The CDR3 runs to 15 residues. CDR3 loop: CASSVFSTSTDTQYF. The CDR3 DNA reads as TGTGCCAGCAGCGTATTTAGTACAAGCACAGATACGCAGTATTTT.

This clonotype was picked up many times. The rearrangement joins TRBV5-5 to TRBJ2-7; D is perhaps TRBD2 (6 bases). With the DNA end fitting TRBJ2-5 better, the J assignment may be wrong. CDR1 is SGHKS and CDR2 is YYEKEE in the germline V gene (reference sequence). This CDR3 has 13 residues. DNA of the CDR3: TGTGCCAGCAGCCAGGGACTGGAAGAGACCCAGTACTTC. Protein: CASSQGLEETQYF.

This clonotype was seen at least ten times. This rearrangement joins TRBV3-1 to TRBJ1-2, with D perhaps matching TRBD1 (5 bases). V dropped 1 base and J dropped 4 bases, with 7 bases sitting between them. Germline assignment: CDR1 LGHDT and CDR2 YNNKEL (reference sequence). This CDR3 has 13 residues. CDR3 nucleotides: TGTGCCAGCAGCCAAGCAGGGACCTATGGCTACACCTTC. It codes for CASSQAGTYGYTF.

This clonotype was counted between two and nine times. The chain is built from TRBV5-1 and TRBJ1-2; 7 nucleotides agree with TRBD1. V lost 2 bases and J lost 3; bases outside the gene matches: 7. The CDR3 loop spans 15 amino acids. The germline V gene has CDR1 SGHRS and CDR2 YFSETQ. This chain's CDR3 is CASSFAGTADYGYTF. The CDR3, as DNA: TGCGCCAGCAGCTTCGCCGGGACAGCCGACTATGGCTACACCTTC.

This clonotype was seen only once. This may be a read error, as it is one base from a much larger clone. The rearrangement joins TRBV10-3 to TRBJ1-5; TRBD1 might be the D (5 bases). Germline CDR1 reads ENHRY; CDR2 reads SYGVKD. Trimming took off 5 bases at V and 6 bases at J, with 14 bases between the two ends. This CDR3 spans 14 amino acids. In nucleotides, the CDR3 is TGTGCCATCAGTAAGGGAGACGGGGGTCAGCCCCAGCATTTT. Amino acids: CAISKGDGGQPQHF.